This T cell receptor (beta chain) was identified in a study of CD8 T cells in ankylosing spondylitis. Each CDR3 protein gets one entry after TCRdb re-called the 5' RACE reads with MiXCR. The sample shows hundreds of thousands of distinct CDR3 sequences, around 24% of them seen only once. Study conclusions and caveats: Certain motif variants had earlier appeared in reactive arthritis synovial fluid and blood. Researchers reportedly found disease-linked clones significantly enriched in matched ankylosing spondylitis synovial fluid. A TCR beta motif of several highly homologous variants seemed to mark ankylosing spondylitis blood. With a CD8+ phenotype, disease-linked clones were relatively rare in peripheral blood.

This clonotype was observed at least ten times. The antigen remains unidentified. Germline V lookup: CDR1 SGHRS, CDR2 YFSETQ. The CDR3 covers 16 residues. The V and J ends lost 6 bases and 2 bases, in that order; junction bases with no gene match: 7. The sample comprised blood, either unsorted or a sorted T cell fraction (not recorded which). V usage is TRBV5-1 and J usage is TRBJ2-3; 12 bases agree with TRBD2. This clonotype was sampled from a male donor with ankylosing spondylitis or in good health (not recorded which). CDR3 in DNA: TGCGCCAGCACGACTAGCGGGAGAACCGACACAGATACGCAGTATTTT. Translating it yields CASTTSGRTDTDTQYF. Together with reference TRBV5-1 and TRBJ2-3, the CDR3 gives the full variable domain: KAGVTQTPRYLIKTRGQQVTLSCSPISGHRSVSWYQQTPGQGLQFLFEYFSETQRNKGNFPGRFSGRQFSNSRSEMNVSTLELGDSALYLCASTTSGRTDTDTQYFGPGTRLTVL.